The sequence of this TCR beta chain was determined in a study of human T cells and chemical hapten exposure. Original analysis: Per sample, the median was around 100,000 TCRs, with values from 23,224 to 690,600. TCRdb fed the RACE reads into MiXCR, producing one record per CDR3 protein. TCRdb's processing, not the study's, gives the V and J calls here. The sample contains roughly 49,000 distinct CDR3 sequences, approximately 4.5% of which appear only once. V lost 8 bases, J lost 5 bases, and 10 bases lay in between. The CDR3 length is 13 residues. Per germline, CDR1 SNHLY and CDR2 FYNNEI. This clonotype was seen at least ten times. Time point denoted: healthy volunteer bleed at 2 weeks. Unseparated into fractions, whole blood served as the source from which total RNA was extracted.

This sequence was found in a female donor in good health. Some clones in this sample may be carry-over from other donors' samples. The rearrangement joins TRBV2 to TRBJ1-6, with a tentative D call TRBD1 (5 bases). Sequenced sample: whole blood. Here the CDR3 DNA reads TGTGCCAGCGGGACGGAAAATAATTCACCCCTCCACTTT. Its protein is CASGTENNSPLHF.